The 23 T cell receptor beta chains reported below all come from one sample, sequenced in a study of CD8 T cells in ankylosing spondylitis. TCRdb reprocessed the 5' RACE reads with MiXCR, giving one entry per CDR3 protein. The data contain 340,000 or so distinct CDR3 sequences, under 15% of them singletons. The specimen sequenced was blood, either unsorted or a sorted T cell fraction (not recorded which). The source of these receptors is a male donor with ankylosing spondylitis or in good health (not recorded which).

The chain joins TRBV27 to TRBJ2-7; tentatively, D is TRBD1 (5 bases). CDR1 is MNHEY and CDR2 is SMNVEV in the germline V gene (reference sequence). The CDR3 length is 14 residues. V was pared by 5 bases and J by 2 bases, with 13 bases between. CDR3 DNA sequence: TGTGCCAGCAGTCCCCCAGGGTTTCCCTACGAGCAGTACTTC. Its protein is CASSPPGFPYEQYF.

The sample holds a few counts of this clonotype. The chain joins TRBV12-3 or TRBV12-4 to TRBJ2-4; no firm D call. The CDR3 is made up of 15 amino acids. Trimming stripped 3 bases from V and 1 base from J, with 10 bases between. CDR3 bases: TGTGCCAGCAGTTTGGGTCTGGGGGCCAAAAACATTCAGTACTTC. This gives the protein CASSLGLGAKNIQYF.

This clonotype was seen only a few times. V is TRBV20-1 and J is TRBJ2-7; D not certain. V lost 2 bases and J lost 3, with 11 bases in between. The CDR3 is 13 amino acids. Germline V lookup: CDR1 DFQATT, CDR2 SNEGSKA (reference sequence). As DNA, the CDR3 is TGCAGTGCTAGAACCGGCGTGGGCTACGAGCAGTACTTC. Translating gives CSARTGVGYEQYF.

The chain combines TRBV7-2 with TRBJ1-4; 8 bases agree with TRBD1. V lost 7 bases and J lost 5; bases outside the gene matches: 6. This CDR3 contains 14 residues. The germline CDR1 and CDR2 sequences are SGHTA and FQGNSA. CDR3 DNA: TGTGCCAGCACCCAGGACAGGGCCAATGAAAAACTGTTTTTT. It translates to CASTQDRANEKLFF.

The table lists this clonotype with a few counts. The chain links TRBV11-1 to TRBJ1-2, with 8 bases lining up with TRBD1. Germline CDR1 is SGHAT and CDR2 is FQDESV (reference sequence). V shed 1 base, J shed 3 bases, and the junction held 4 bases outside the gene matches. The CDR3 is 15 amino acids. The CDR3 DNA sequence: TGTGCCAGCAGCTTAGACGGACAGGGATACTATGGCTACACCTTC. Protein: CASSLDGQGYYGYTF.

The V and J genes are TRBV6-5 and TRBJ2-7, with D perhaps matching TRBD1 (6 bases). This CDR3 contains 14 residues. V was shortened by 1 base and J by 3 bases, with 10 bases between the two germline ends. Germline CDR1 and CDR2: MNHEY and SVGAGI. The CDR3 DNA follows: TGTGCCAGCAGTTACTTAGACAGGATCTACGAGCAGTACTTC. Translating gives CASSYLDRIYEQYF.

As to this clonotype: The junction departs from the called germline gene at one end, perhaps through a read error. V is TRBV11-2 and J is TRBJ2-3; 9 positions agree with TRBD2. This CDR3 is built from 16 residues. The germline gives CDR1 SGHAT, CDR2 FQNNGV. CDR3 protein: CASSLEPGLATDTQYF. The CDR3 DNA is TGTGCCAGCAGCCTAGAACCGGGACTAGCAACAGATACGCAGTATTTT.

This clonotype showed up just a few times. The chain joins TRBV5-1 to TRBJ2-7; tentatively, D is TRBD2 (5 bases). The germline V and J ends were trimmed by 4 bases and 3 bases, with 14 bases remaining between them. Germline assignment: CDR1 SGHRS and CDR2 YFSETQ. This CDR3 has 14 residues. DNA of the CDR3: TGCGCCAGCAGCCAGGCCTCGAGCGGCTACGAGCAGTACTTC. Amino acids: CASSQASSGYEQYF.

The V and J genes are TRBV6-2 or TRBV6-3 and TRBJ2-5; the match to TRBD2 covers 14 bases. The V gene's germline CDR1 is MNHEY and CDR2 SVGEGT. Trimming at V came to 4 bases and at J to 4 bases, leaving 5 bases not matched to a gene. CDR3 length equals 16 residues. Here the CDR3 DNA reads TGTGCCAGCAGTTGGGGACTAGCGGGAGCGGCAGAGACCCAGTACTTC. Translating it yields CASSWGLAGAAETQYF.

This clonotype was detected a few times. The CDR3 nucleotides are TGTGCCAGCAGTCCCACAGGACAAGTGTATCAGCCCCAGCATTTT. It yields the protein CASSPTGQVYQPQHF. This sequence joins TRBV6-1 and TRBJ1-5, with TRBD1 as a possible D gene (5 bases). The V gene's germline CDR1 is MNHNS and CDR2 SASEGT. The CDR3 is 15 residues long. Trimming removed 5 bases at V and 5 bases at J, with 16 bases between.

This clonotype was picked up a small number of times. The CDR3 loop reads CASSLQGTVTYEQYF. As DNA, the CDR3 is TGCGCCAGCAGCTTACAGGGTACAGTCACCTACGAGCAGTACTTC. V gene TRBV5-1 combines with J gene TRBJ2-7; D possibly corresponds to TRBD1 (6 bases). V dropped 2 bases and J dropped 2 bases, with 14 bases sitting between them. This CDR3 is 15 amino acids long. The germline V gene encodes CDR1 SGHRS and CDR2 YFSETQ. Combining the CDR3 with reference TRBV5-1 and TRBJ2-7 gives the whole variable domain KAGVTQTPRYLIKTRGQQVTLSCSPISGHRSVSWYQQTPGQGLQFLFEYFSETQRNKGNFPGRFSGRQFSNSRSEMNVSTLELGDSALYLCASSLQGTVTYEQYFGPGTRLTVT.

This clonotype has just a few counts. CDR3: CATSRDRNTGELFF. In nucleotides, the CDR3 is TGTGCCACCAGCAGAGATAGGAACACCGGGGAGCTGTTTTTT. The V and J genes are TRBV15 and TRBJ2-2; no definite D call. CDR3 size: 14 residues. V was trimmed by 0 bases and J by 1 base, leaving 3 bases between them. From germline, CDR1 is LNHNV and CDR2 YYDKDF (reference sequence).

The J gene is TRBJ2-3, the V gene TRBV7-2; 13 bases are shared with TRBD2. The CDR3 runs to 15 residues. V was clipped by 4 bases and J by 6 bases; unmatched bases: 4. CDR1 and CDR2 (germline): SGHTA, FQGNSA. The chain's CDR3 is CASSSQLAGGDTQYF. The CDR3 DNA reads TGTGCCAGCAGCTCCCAACTAGCGGGGGGGGATACGCAGTATTTT.

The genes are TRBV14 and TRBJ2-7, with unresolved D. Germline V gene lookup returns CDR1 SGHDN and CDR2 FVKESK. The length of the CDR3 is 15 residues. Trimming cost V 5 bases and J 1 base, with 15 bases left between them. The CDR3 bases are TGTGCCAGCAGCGGGGTGTCAGCCCTGTCCTACGAGCAGTACTTC. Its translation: CASSGVSALSYEQYF. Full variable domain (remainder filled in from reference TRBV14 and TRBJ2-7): EAGVTQFPSHSVIEKGQTVTLRCDPISGHDNLYWYRRVMGKEIKFLLHFVKESKQDESGMPNNRFLAERTGGTYSTLKVQPAELEDSGVYFCASSGVSALSYEQYFGPGTRLTVT.

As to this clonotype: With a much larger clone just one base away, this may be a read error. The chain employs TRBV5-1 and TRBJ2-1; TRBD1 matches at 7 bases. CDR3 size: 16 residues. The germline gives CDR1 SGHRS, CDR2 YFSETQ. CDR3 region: CASNLEAGGSYNEQFF. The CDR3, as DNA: TGCGCCAGCAACTTGGAGGCAGGGGGTTCCTACAATGAGCAGTTCTTC.

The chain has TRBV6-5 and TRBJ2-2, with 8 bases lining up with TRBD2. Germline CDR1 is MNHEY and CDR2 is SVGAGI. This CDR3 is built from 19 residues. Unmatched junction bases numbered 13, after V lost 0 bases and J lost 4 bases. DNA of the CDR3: TGTGCCAGCAGTTACTCGAAGGCTGCGGGGGGCGCCGGCACCGGGGAGCTGTTTTTT. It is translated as CASSYSKAAGGAGTGELFF.

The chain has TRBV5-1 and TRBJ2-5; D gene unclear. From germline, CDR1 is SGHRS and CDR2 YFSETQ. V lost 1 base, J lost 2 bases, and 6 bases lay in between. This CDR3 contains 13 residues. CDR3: CASSLNEQETQYF. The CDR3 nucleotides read TGCGCCAGCAGCTTGAACGAGCAAGAGACCCAGTACTTC.

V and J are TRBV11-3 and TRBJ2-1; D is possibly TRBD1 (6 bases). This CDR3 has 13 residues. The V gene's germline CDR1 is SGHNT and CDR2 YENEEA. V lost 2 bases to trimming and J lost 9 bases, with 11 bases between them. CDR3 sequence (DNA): TGTGCCAGCAGCTTAAGACAGGTTGGTGAGCAGTTCTTC. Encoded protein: CASSLRQVGEQFF.

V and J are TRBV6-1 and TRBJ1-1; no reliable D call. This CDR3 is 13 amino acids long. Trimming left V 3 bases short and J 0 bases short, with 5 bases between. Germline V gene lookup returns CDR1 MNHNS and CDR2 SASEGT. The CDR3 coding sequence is TGTGCCAGCAGTGACGAGGTGAACACTGAAGCTTTCTTT. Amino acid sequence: CASSDEVNTEAFF.

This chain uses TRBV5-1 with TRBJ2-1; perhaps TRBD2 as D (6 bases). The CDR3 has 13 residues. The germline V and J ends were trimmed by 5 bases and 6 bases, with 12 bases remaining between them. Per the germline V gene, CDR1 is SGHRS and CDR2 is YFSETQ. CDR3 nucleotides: TGCGCCAGCAGTGGAGGGCCGGGCAATGAGCAGTTCTTC. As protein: CASSGGPGNEQFF.

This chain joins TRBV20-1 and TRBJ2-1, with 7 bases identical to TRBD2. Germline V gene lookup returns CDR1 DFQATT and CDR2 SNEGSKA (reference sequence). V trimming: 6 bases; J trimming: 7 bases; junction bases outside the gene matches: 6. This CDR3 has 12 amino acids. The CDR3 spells CSAPSSGNEQFF. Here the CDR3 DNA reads TGCAGTGCCCCGTCTAGCGGTAATGAGCAGTTCTTC.

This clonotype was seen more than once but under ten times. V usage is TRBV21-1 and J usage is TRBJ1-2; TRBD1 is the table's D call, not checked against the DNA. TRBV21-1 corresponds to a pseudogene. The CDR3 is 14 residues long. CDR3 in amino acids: CAGSGRILEGGYTF. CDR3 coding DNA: TGTGCCGGGTCGGGAAGGATATTAGAAGGAGGCTACACCTTC.

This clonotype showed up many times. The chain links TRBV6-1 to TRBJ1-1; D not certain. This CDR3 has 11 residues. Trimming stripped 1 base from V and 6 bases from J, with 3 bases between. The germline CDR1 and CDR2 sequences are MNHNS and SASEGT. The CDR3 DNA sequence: TGTGCCAGCAGTGAAGGCCCTGAAGCTTTCTTT. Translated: CASSEGPEAFF.